This TCR beta chain appears in the sequencing data of a study of T cells in Graves' hyperthyroidism and ophthalmopathy. General study points: Blood also carried most thyroid clonotypes expanded above 0.001. The model made its ophthalmopathy prediction, and onset followed a median around 6.9 months later.

For Graves' hyperthyroidism to be stable, ophthalmopathy could not progress within 18 months. The CDR3 has 17 amino acids. V lost 1 base to trimming and J lost 7 bases, with 26 bases between them. Germline V gives CDR1 DFQATT, CDR2 SNEGSKA (reference sequence). RNA transcripts yielded amplified TCR beta CDR3 regions. Using the HTBI primer set, a first-round RT-PCR was run on the TCR CDR3. One entry per CDR3 protein, called by TCRdb with MiXCR from the multiplex PCR reads. The sample has a few hundred thousand distinct CDR3 sequences, 46% seen once. As to this clonotype: Antigen specificity is unknown.

The rearrangement uses TRBV20-1 and TRBJ2-7; the D gene could be TRBD1 or TRBD2 (5 bases each). The sequenced material came from peripheral blood or thyroid tissue (not recorded which). The clonotype comes from a young woman with Graves' hyperthyroidism. This chain's CDR3 is CSARGWSYGTVDNEQYF. The CDR3 DNA follows: TGCAGTGCTAGAGGCTGGTCTTACGGGACGGTTGACAATGAGCAGTACTTC.